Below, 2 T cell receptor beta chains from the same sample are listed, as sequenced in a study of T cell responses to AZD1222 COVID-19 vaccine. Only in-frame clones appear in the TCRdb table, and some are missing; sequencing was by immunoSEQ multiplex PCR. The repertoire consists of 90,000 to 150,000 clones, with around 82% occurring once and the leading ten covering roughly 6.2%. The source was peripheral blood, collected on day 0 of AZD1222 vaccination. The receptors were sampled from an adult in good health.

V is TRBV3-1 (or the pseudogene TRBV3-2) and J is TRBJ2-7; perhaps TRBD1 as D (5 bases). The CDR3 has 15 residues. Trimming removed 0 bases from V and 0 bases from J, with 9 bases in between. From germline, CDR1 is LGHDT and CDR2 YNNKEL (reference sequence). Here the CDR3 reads CASSQEDRPSYEQYF. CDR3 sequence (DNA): TGTGCCAGCAGCCAAGAAGACAGACCCTCCTACGAGCAGTACTTC.

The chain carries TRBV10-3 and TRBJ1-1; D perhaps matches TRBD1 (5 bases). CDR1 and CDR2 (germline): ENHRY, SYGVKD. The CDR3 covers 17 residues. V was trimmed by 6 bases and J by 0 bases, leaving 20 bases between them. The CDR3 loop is CAISARSGTDMNTEAFF. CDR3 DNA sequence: TGTGCCATCAGCGCACGATCCGGGACCGACATGAACACTGAAGCTTTCTTT.